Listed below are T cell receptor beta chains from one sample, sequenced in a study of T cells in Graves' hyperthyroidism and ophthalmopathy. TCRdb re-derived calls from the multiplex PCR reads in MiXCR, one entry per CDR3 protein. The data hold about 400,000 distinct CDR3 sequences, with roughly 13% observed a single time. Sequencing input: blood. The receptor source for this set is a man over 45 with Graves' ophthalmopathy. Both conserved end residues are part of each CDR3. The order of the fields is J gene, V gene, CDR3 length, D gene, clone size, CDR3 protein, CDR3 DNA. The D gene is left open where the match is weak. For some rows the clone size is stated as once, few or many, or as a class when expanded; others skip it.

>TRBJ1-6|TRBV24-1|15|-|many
CATSDLRQKNSPLHF
TGTGCCACCAGTGATTTGCGGCAGAAGAATTCACCCCTCCACTTT
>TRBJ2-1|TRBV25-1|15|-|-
CASSTTLSSYNEQFF
TGTGCCAGCAGTACCACCCTGAGCTCCTACAATGAGCAGTTCTTC
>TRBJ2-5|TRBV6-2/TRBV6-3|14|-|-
CASSPEPLDNPQYF
TGTGCCAGCAGTCCGGAGCCCCTGGATAACCCACAGTACTTC
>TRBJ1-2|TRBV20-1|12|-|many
CSARVTDYGYTF
TGCAGTGCTAGAGTGACGGACTATGGCTACACCTTC
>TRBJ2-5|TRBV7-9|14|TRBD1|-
CASSTGQGSETQYF
TGTGCCAGCAGCACCGGACAGGGTTCCGAGACCCAGTACTTC
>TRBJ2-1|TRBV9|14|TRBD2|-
CASSVTSGHNEQFF
TGTGCCAGCAGCGTAACTAGCGGCCACAATGAGCAGTTCTTC
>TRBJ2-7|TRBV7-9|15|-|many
CASSPTGPSPYEQYF
TGTGCCAGCAGCCCCACCGGGCCTTCACCCTACGAGCAGTACTTC
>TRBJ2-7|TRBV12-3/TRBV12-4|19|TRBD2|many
CASRGIAGGPQASLYEQYF
TGTGCCAGCAGAGGAATAGCGGGAGGGCCTCAAGCTTCTCTCTACGAGCAGTACTTC
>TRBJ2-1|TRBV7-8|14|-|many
CASSEQGTYNEQFF
TGTGCCAGCAGCGAACAGGGTACCTACAATGAGCAGTTCTTC
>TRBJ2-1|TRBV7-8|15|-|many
CASSLEVRGNNEQFF
TGTGCCAGCAGCTTAGAGGTTCGAGGGAACAATGAGCAGTTCTTC
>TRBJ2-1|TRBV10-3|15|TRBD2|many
CAIGKGREVINEQFF
TGTGCCATCGGTAAGGGGCGGGAGGTAATCAATGAGCAGTTCTTC
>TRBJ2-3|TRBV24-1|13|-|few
CATSEWGTDTQYF
TGTGCCACCAGTGAATGGGGCACAGATACGCAGTATTTT
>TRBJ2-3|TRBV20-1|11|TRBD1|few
CSAPQGDTQYF
TGCAGTGCTCCACAGGGGGATACGCAGTATTTT
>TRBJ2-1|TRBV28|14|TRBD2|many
CASINSGSFNEQFF
TGTGCCAGCATTAATAGCGGGAGTTTCAATGAGCAGTTCTTC
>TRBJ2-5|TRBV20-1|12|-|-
CSARSPWGTQYF
TGCAGTGCTAGGAGCCCCTGGGGTACCCAGTACTTC
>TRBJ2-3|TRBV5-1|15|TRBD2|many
CASSPGGSSTDTQYF
TGCGCCAGCAGCCCGGGGGGGTCCAGCACAGATACGCAGTATTTT
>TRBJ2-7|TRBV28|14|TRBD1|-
CASIRDRVTYEQYF
TGTGCCAGCATCCGGGACAGGGTTACCTACGAGCAGTACTTC
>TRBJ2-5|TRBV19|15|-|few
CASSMLGTPQETQYF
TGTGCCAGTAGTATGCTCGGGACACCCCAAGAGACCCAGTACTTC
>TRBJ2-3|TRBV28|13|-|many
CASLEGGTDTQYF
TGTGCCAGCCTCGAGGGGGGCACAGATACGCAGTATTTT
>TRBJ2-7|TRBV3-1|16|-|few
CASSQVPQATSYEQYF
TGTGCCAGCAGCCAAGTCCCACAGGCGACTTCCTACGAGCAGTACTTC
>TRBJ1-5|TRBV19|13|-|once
CASRWGVNQPQHF
TGTGCCAGTAGATGGGGAGTAAATCAGCCCCAGCATTTT
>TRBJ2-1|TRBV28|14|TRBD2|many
CATSSGRALHEQFF
TGTGCCACTTCTAGCGGGAGGGCTCTCCACGAGCAGTTCTTC
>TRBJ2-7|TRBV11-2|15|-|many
CASSLSRDRAYEQYF
TGTGCCAGCAGCCTATCGCGAGACAGAGCCTACGAGCAGTACTTC
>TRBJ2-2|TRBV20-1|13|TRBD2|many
CSVAAGDTGELFF
TGCAGTGTGGCCGCGGGAGACACCGGGGAGCTGTTTTTT
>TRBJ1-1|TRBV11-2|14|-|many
CASSLNRVRTEAFF
TGTGCCAGCAGCTTAAACAGGGTACGCACTGAAGCTTTCTTT
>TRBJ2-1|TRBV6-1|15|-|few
CASSEFRLVGFKQFF
TGTGCCAGCAGTGAATTTCGGCTAGTGGGGTTTAAGCAGTTCTTC
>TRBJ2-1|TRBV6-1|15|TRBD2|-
CASRSLAASYNEQFF
TGTGCCAGCAGATCACTAGCGGCCTCCTACAATGAGCAGTTCTTC
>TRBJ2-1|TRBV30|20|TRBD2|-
CAWILTSGRMGHGGGNEQFF
TGTGCCTGGATCTTAACTAGCGGGAGAATGGGGCATGGGGGGGGCAATGAGCAGTTCTTC
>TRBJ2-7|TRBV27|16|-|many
CASSLSSGHTSYEQYF
TGTGCCAGCAGTTTATCGTCCGGGCATACCTCCTACGAGCAGTACTTC
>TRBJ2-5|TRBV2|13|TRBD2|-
CATSGRAWETQYF
TGTGCCACTAGCGGGAGGGCCTGGGAGACCCAGTACTTC
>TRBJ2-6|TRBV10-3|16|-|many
CAISPDRNSGANVLTF
TGTGCCATCAGCCCAGACAGGAACTCTGGGGCCAACGTCCTGACTTTC
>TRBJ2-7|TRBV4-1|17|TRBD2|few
CASSQFLAGGTTYEQYF
TGCGCCAGCAGCCAATTCCTCGCGGGGGGGACGACCTACGAGCAGTACTTC
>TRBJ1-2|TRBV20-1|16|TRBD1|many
CSANPGQGGLNYGYTF
TGCAGTGCCAATCCGGGACAGGGGGGGTTAAACTATGGCTACACCTTC
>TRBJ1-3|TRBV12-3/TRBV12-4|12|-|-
CASNFQGNTIYF
TGTGCCAGCAACTTCCAGGGAAACACCATATATTTT
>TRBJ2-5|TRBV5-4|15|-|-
CASSRDPRDQETQYF
TGTGCCAGCAGTCGGGACCCGAGGGACCAAGAGACCCAGTACTTC
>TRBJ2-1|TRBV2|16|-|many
CASRPDRGNEYNEQFF
TGTGCCAGCAGACCCGATCGAGGTAATGAGTACAATGAGCAGTTCTTC
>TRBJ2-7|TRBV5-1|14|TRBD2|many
CASAPGGAYGEQYF
TGCGCCAGCGCTCCGGGAGGTGCGTATGGTGAGCAGTACTTC
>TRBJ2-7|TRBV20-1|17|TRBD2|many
CSAAGLAGGPSSYEQYF
TGCAGTGCCGCGGGACTAGCGGGAGGCCCCAGCTCCTACGAGCAGTACTTC
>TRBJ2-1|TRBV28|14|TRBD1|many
CATVDRATYNEQFF
TGTGCCACCGTTGACAGGGCTACCTACAATGAGCAGTTCTTC
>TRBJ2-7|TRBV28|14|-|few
CASTRGGQGYVQYF
TGTGCCAGCACCCGGGGGGGACAGGGTTACGTGCAGTACTTC
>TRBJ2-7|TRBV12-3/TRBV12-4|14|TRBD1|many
CASKPTGGSYEQYF
TGTGCCAGCAAACCGACAGGGGGCTCGTACGAGCAGTACTTC
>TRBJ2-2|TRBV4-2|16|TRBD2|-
CASSHPSGVNTGELFF
TGTGCCAGCAGCCACCCTAGCGGAGTGAACACCGGGGAGCTGTTTTTT
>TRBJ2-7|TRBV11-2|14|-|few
CASSLSPVVDEQYF
TGTGCCAGCAGCTTATCCCCAGTCGTCGACGAGCAGTACTTC
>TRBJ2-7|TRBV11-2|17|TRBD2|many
CASSLAGTSGRSLLQYF
TGTGCCAGCAGCTTAGCGGGAACTAGCGGGAGGTCCTTATTGCAGTACTTC
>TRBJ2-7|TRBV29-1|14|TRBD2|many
CSVEAETSGSEQYF
TGCAGCGTTGAAGCGGAGACTAGCGGGAGCGAGCAGTACTTC
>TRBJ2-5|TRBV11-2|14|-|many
CASSLGPPRETQYF
TGTGCCAGCAGCCTTGGGCCCCCGCGTGAGACCCAGTACTTC
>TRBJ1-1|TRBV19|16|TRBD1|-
CASSLRPTGGMGEAFF
TGTGCCAGTAGTTTAAGACCGACAGGGGGCATGGGTGAAGCTTTCTTT
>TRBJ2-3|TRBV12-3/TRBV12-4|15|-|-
CASRTSGASTDTQYF
TGTGCCAGCAGAACGTCCGGGGCGAGCACAGATACGCAGTATTTT
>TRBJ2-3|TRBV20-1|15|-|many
CSARDPGRGTDTQYF
TGCAGTGCTAGAGATCCTGGTAGAGGGACAGATACGCAGTATTTT
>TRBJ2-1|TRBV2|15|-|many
CASRQDGSSYNEQFF
TGTGCCAGCAGACAAGACGGGAGCTCCTACAATGAGCAGTTCTTC